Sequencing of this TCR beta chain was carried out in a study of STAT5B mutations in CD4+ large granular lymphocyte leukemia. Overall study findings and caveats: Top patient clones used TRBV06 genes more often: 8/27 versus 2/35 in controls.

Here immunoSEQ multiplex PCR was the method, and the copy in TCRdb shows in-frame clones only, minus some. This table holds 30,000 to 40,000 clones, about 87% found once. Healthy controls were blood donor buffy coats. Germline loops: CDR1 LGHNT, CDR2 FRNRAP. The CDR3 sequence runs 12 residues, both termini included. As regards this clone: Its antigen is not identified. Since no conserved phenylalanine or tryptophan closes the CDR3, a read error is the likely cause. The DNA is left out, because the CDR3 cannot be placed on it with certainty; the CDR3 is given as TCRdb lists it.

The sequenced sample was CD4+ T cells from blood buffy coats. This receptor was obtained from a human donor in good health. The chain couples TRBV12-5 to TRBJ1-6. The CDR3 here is CASGLAGRLTAP.